Listed here are 18 T cell receptor beta chains from one sample, sequenced in a study of T-cell reconstitution after alpha-beta-depleted transplantation in children. Preparation of the TCRbeta library involved a method that used unique molecular identifiers. TCRdb re-called the PCR reads with MiXCR, one entry per CDR3 protein. Of about 260,000 distinct CDR3 sequences listed, 6.5% to 10% were seen once; the top ten hold less than 8%. The sample here was PBMCs, mostly from graft donor cells, taken 180 days after TCRalphabeta/CD19-depleted stem cell transplant. These receptors were collected from a male patient between 10 and 17 years old who had a stem cell transplant for acute lymphoblastic leukemia, so the T cells may come from the graft donor.

This clonotype was counted ten times or more. V gene TRBV12-3 or TRBV12-4 combines with J gene TRBJ1-6; the D gene is possibly TRBD1 (5 bases). With 3 bases removed from V and 10 bases from J, the gap between germline ends came to 13 bases. The length of the CDR3 is 14 residues. The CDR3 reads CASSFRQGKSPLHF. The CDR3 DNA reads as TGTGCCAGCAGTTTTCGCCAGGGAAAATCACCCCTCCACTTT.

This clonotype was counted at least ten times. The chain links TRBV10-3 to TRBJ2-3; 11 nucleotides match TRBD2. The CDR3 consists of 15 residues. After removal of 6 bases from V and 2 bases from J, the junction contained 4 bases not matched to a gene. Germline CDR1 ENHRY, CDR2 SYGVKD. The CDR3 DNA reads as TGTGCCATCAGGGTGACTAGCGGGGTCACAGATACGCAGTATTTT. Translation: CAIRVTSGVTDTQYF.

This clonotype was detected only a few times. V and J are TRBV18 and TRBJ1-2; D gene unclear. The V end lost 0 bases, the J end lost 0 bases, and 14 bases lay between the germline ends. The CDR3 sequence is 17 residues long. CDR1 is KGHSH, CDR2 LQKENI, per germline. The CDR3 reads CASSPPEGYIANYGYTF. CDR3 DNA sequence: TGTGCCAGCTCACCACCGGAGGGCTACATAGCTAACTATGGCTACACCTTC. The variable domain in full, with the rest retrieved from reference TRBV18 and TRBJ1-2, is NAGVMQNPRHLVRRRGQEARLRCSPMKGHSHVYWYRQLPEEGLKFMVYLQKENIIDESGMPKERFSAEFPKEGPSILRIQQVVRGDSAAYFCASSPPEGYIANYGYTFGSGTRLTVV.

A remark on this clonotype: Being one base from a much bigger clone, this may be a read error. Here the CDR3 reads CASSQGQRHTIYF. Written as DNA, the CDR3 is TGTGCCAGCAGTCAAGGACAGCGACACACCATATATTTT. The rearrangement uses TRBV12-3 or TRBV12-4 and TRBJ1-3; a weak D match, TRBD1 (6 bases). This CDR3 is built from 13 residues. V shed 5 bases and J shed 8 bases, with 13 bases lying between them.

The table lists this clonotype with a few counts. V usage is TRBV19 and J usage is TRBJ2-1, with 9 bases identical to TRBD1. Germline CDR1 reads LNHDA; CDR2 reads SQIVND (reference sequence). The CDR3 has 15 residues. V lost 3 bases, J lost 5 bases, and 5 bases stayed unmatched. DNA of the CDR3: TGTGCCAGTAGTATTGGGGGACAGGGAAACAATGAGCAGTTCTTC. This encodes CASSIGGQGNNEQFF.

This clonotype has a count of ten or more. This chain connects TRBV6-5 to TRBJ1-2; D remains ambiguous. CDR1 and CDR2 (germline): MNHEY, SVGAGI. Trimming left V 2 bases short and J 4 bases short, with 8 bases between. The CDR3 is 13 residues long. The CDR3 nucleotides read TGTGCCAGCAGTTACAAGGCCCTCTATGGCTACACCTTC. It is translated as CASSYKALYGYTF.

This clonotype was counted at least ten times. This chain connects TRBV20-1 to TRBJ2-5; D is perhaps TRBD2 (5 bases). V lost 0 bases, J lost 7 bases, and 12 bases lay in between. Germline loops: CDR1 DFQATT, CDR2 SNEGSKA (reference sequence). This CDR3 contains 13 residues. CDR3 residues: CSARDLAGGTQYF. In DNA, the CDR3 is TGCAGTGCTAGAGATCTGGCGGGTGGGACCCAGTACTTC.

This clonotype was seen many times. V is TRBV7-2 and J is TRBJ2-2; D call uncertain. The germline gives CDR1 SGHTA, CDR2 FQGNSA. With 4 bases removed from V and 2 bases from J, the gap between germline ends came to 8 bases. This CDR3 contains 14 residues. DNA for the CDR3: TGTGCCAGCAGCTCGGACCGAAACACCGGGGAGCTGTTTTTT. It yields the protein CASSSDRNTGELFF.

This clonotype was seen at least ten times. This chain connects TRBV5-1 to TRBJ1-6, with no clear D. Trimming shortened V by 0 bases and J by 4 bases, and 11 bases separated the two germline ends. Germline CDR1 is SGHRS and CDR2 is YFSETQ. This CDR3 is built from 16 residues. CDR3 amino acids: CASSLAGVYYNSPLHF. The CDR3 DNA reads as TGCGCCAGCAGCTTGGCGGGTGTTTATTATAATTCACCCCTCCACTTT.

To note about this clonotype: Possible read error: a much larger clone is one base away. The chain combines TRBV11-2 with TRBJ2-7; 8 positions match TRBD2. The CDR3 totals 15 residues. The germline CDR1 and CDR2 sequences are SGHAT and FQNNGV. The CDR3 protein is CASSFTWTSSNERYF. The CDR3, as DNA: TGTGCCAGCAGCTTTACCTGGACTAGCAGTAACGAGCGGTACTTC.

At least ten counts were recorded for this clonotype. Here the CDR3 reads CASSGISGRASNEQFF. CDR3 sequence (DNA): TGTGCCAGCAGCGGTATTAGCGGGAGGGCCTCCAACGAGCAGTTCTTC. V usage is TRBV9 and J usage is TRBJ2-1; 11 positions match TRBD2. Germline V lookup: CDR1 SGDLS, CDR2 YYNGEE. The junction had 12 bases not matched to a gene; V was cut back by 3 bases and J by 10 bases. The CDR3 covers 16 residues.

This clonotype has a count of ten or more. J is TRBJ2-1 and V is TRBV11-1; the D gene is possibly TRBD1 (5 bases). Germline V CDR1 and CDR2: SGHAT, FQDESV (reference sequence). With 5 bases removed from V and 8 bases from J, the gap between germline ends came to 13 bases. CDR3 length: 13 amino acids. CDR3 amino acids: CASSRLTAHEQFF. DNA for the CDR3: TGTGCCAGCAGCAGACTGACAGCCCATGAGCAGTTCTTC.

This clonotype was observed at least ten times. The rearrangement joins TRBV11-2 to TRBJ1-2; tentative D call: TRBD1 (6 bases). V shed 4 bases and J shed 3 bases, with 9 bases lying between them. The CDR3 consists of 13 residues. The germline gives CDR1 SGHAT, CDR2 FQNNGV. DNA of the CDR3: TGTGCCAGCAGCTCCAGACAGGACTATGGCTACACCTTC. Protein sequence: CASSSRQDYGYTF.

This clonotype was observed many times. This chain connects TRBV6-5 to TRBJ1-1; TRBD1 is a possible D gene (5 bases). Germline-derived CDR1 and CDR2 are MNHEY and SVGAGI. The V gene lost 0 bases and the J gene lost 10 bases, with 15 bases spanning the gap. This CDR3 is 14 amino acids long. CDR3 residues: CASSYSRTIGGAFF. CDR3 bases: TGTGCCAGCAGTTACTCACGGACAATTGGAGGAGCTTTCTTT.

In this sample, this clonotype turned up many times. V gene TRBV4-2 combines with J gene TRBJ2-7; D is uncertain. Trimming stripped 3 bases from V and 1 base from J, with 16 bases between. The CDR3 covers 16 residues. CDR1 is LGHNA and CDR2 is YNFKEQ in the germline V gene. CDR3 bases: TGTGCCAGCAGCCATTCTTTGTTTTCAAAATCCTACGAGCAGTACTTC. This translates into CASSHSLFSKSYEQYF.

The chain recombines TRBV12-3 or TRBV12-4 with TRBJ2-7; 10 bases match TRBD2. The CDR3 has 18 amino acids. The CDR3 DNA reads as TGTACCTGCAGTCTAGCGGGAGTGAAAAGCAGGATCTCCTACGAGCAGTACTTC. Protein sequence: CTCSLAGVKSRISYEQYF.

This clonotype was counted ten times or more. The gene calls are TRBV4-2 and TRBJ1-2; D might be TRBD1 (6 bases). Trimming left V 0 bases short and J 4 bases short, with 9 bases between. The CDR3 runs to 14 residues. Germline-derived CDR1 and CDR2 are LGHNA and YNFKEQ. As DNA, the CDR3 is TGTGCCAGCAGCCAAGAGAGGGGGGGCTATGGCTACACCTTC. The encoded protein is CASSQERGGYGYTF.

The sample holds many counts of this clonotype. This chain joins TRBV7-9 and TRBJ2-4; D is uncertain. Trimming stripped 1 base from V and 9 bases from J, with 4 bases between. The CDR3 length is 11 residues. The V gene's germline CDR1 is SEHNR and CDR2 FQNEAQ (reference sequence). The CDR3 sequence is CASSLEGIQYF. In nucleotides, the CDR3 is TGTGCCAGCAGCTTAGAGGGCATTCAGTACTTC.